Below are 28 T cell receptor beta chains sequenced from a single sample in a study of T cells after yellow fever vaccination. TCRdb re-analysed the 5' RACE reads in MiXCR, keeping a single row per CDR3 protein. The repertoire holds roughly 350,000 distinct CDR3 sequences, about 4% seen once, with 20% to 25% in the top ten. The specimen was PBMCs, collected 5 days after the yellow fever booster vaccination. The source is a man in his late teens or twenties who received the YFV17D yellow fever vaccine.

The V gene is TRBV5-1, the J gene TRBJ2-1; D is possibly TRBD2 (5 bases). The V end lost 1 base, the J end lost 8 bases, and 16 bases lay between the germline ends. CDR3 length: 15 amino acids. Germline V gives CDR1 SGHRS, CDR2 YFSETQ. CDR3 sequence (DNA): TGCGCCAGCAGCTTGAGAGGGTCCGTATTCGATGAGCAGTTCTTC. Translating gives CASSLRGSVFDEQFF.

The gene calls are TRBV7-2 and TRBJ2-3; no firm D call. V was trimmed by 4 bases and J by 0 bases, leaving 11 bases between them. The CDR3 loop spans 15 amino acids. Looked up from germline, CDR1 is SGHTA and CDR2 is FQGNSA. In nucleotides, the CDR3 is TGTGCCAGCAGCTCCCCCGACCGGAGCACAGATACGCAGTATTTT. It encodes CASSSPDRSTDTQYF.

There are many counts of this clonotype. The chain employs TRBV11-2 and TRBJ1-1; D unclear. CDR1 and CDR2 (germline): SGHAT, FQNNGV. Trimming cost V 8 bases and J 11 bases, with 21 bases left between them. CDR3 length: 13 amino acids. The CDR3 DNA reads as TGTGCCAGCGGCATTCAGGAGGCTTTAGGGGCTTTCTTT. Protein product: CASGIQEALGAFF.

The chain combines TRBV5-1 with TRBJ2-3, with D possibly being TRBD1 or TRBD2 (6 bases each). Trimming took off 5 bases at V and 4 bases at J, with 20 bases between the two ends. The CDR3 covers 16 residues. CDR1 is SGHRS, CDR2 YFSETQ, per germline. CDR3 region: CASSFQPSRGPDTQYF. CDR3 nucleotides: TGCGCCAGCAGTTTCCAGCCCAGTCGGGGGCCAGATACGCAGTATTTT.

The chain links TRBV20-1 to TRBJ1-2; unclear D gene. The length of the CDR3 is 13 residues. Germline V gene lookup returns CDR1 DFQATT and CDR2 SNEGSKA (reference sequence). V lost 3 bases and J 2 bases, leaving 10 bases between the germline ends. The CDR3 here is CSASSTENYGYTF. The DNA for the CDR3 is TGCAGTGCTAGTTCCACCGAAAACTATGGCTACACCTTC.

This clonotype has a handful of counts. V usage is TRBV20-1 and J usage is TRBJ1-4, with a possible D match to TRBD1 (6 bases). V was clipped by 2 bases and J by 4 bases, with 14 bases between them. The germline V gene has CDR1 DFQATT and CDR2 SNEGSKA (reference sequence). The CDR3 length is 15 residues. CDR3 in DNA: TGCAGTGCTAGATCGGGGGGGGCAAATAATGAAAAACTGTTTTTT. Its translation is CSARSGGANNEKLFF.

This clonotype showed up just a few times. This chain uses TRBV2 with TRBJ2-3; TRBD2 matches at 14 bases. Per germline, CDR1 SNHLY and CDR2 FYNNEI. The CDR3 has 16 amino acids. Trimming cost V 6 bases and J 5 bases; bases outside gene matches: 7. The CDR3 nucleotides are TGTGCCAGCAGCCATGGACTAGCGGGGGGTGAAGATACGCAGTATTTT. Translating gives CASSHGLAGGEDTQYF.

A few counts support this clonotype. This sequence joins TRBV5-4 and TRBJ2-7; 11 bases align to TRBD2. The length of the CDR3 is 14 residues. Germline-derived CDR1 and CDR2 are SGHNT and YYREEE (reference sequence). The ends lost 2 bases at V and 3 bases at J; junction bases unmatched: 1. The CDR3 region is CASSFSGGVYEQYF. The CDR3 DNA reads as TGTGCCAGCAGCTTTAGCGGGGGGGTCTACGAGCAGTACTTC.

On this clonotype: The junction shows a germline mismatch at one end, possibly a read error. The J gene is TRBJ1-1, the V gene TRBV7-9; D may be TRBD1 (6 bases). The CDR3 length is 13 residues. Looked up from germline, CDR1 is SEHNR and CDR2 is FQNEAQ (reference sequence). CDR3 protein: CASSFSGGAEENF. In nucleotides, the CDR3 is TGTGCCAGCAGCTTCAGCGGGGGGGCTGAGGAGAACTTT.

This clonotype came up a few times. The chain couples TRBV6-1 to TRBJ2-7; D not certain. In germline, CDR1 is MNHNS, CDR2 SASEGT. Trimming pared 3 bases from V and 9 bases from J, leaving 12 bases between. This CDR3 is 12 amino acids long. CDR3 nucleotides: TGTGCCAGCAGTGACTACTCCCCCGGGCAGTACTTC. Its protein is CASSDYSPGQYF.

The rearrangement joins TRBV28 to TRBJ1-2; 10 bases match TRBD1. Trimming took 5 bases from V and 7 from J; bases not matched to a gene: 13. Germline CDR1 reads MDHEN; CDR2 reads SYDVKM. This CDR3 has 16 amino acids. This CDR3 is CASSLGQGVDLGGYTF. The CDR3 DNA reads TGTGCCAGCAGTCTCGGACAGGGGGTGGATCTGGGTGGCTACACCTTC.

The chain couples TRBV2 to TRBJ2-7; TRBD1 might be the D (6 bases). CDR1 and CDR2 from the germline V gene are SNHLY and FYNNEI. V lost 3 bases and J 2 bases, leaving 11 bases between the germline ends. CDR3 length: 14 amino acids. CDR3 nucleotide sequence: TGTGCCAGCAGTGAGGGACACGGCACCTACGAGCAGTACGTC. Translated: CASSEGHGTYEQYV.

This chain links TRBV6-6 with TRBJ1-2; 10 nucleotides match TRBD1. CDR3 length: 15 amino acids. From germline, CDR1 is MNHNY and CDR2 SVGAGI (reference sequence). V was clipped by 5 bases and J by 2 bases; unmatched bases: 5. In DNA, the CDR3 is TGTGCCAGCAGTGATCCGGGACAGGGGAACTATGGCTACACCTTC. This gives the protein CASSDPGQGNYGYTF.

This clonotype came up a few times. J is TRBJ1-3 and V is TRBV6-5; 7 bases agree with TRBD1. CDR1 is MNHEY, CDR2 SVGAGI, per germline. The J segment lost 0 bases and the V segment lost 3 bases, leaving 8 bases of the junction unmatched. The CDR3 has 17 residues. The CDR3 DNA is TGTGCCAGCAGTTATTCGACAGGGAGGTCCTCTGGAAACACCATATATTTT. Its protein product is CASSYSTGRSSGNTIYF.

Ten or more counts support this clonotype. V and J are TRBV2 and TRBJ2-5; D gene uncertain. The CDR3 consists of 13 residues. Looked up from germline, CDR1 is SNHLY and CDR2 is FYNNEI. V was cut by 4 bases and J by 1 base, with 7 bases left in between. CDR3 sequence reads: CASSAAIQETQYF. The CDR3 DNA is TGTGCCAGCAGTGCGGCTATCCAAGAGACCCAGTACTTC.

There are many counts of this clonotype. The chain joins TRBV29-1 to TRBJ2-7, with D perhaps TRBD2 (6 bases). Germline V gene data show CDR1 as SQVTM and CDR2 as ANQGSEA. The V and J ends lost 4 bases and 5 bases respectively, with 12 bases between them. The CDR3 is 12 amino acids. The CDR3 bases are TGCAGCGTTGCGGAGGGCTTAGACGAGCAGTACTTC. Its translation is CSVAEGLDEQYF.

Only a few counts were recorded for this clonotype. The chain employs TRBV4-2 and TRBJ2-3; 8 bases map to TRBD2. The CDR3 spans 16 residues. Per the germline V gene, CDR1 is LGHNA and CDR2 is YNFKEQ. The V gene end was trimmed by 4 bases and the J gene end by 3 bases; junction bases not matched to a gene: 9. CDR3 residues: CASSPGAGGETDTQYF. In DNA, the CDR3 is TGTGCCAGCAGCCCAGGGGCGGGGGGAGAAACAGATACGCAGTATTTT.

This clonotype was seen ten or more times. The chain joins TRBV7-9 to TRBJ2-7; D is ambiguous. Germline CDR1 is SEHNR and CDR2 is FQNEAQ (reference sequence). The CDR3 spans 11 residues. Trimming removed 3 bases from V and 2 bases from J, with 2 bases in between. CDR3 sequence reads: CASSLTYEQYF. The DNA of the CDR3 is TGTGCCAGCAGCTTGACCTACGAGCAGTACTTC.

This clonotype was picked up a small number of times. V usage is TRBV6-5 and J usage is TRBJ1-1, with 8 bases fitting TRBD1. The CDR3 contains 13 residues. Germline trimming cut 8 bases from V and 1 base from J; bases unmatched to any gene: 3. Looked up from germline, CDR1 is MNHEY and CDR2 is SVGAGI. Here the CDR3 reads CASGGQANTEAFF. CDR3 DNA: TGTGCCAGCGGGGGACAGGCGAACACTGAAGCTTTCTTT.

This clonotype was counted ten times or more. The chain recombines TRBV20-1 with TRBJ2-5; TRBD1 agrees at 7 bases. From germline, CDR1 is DFQATT and CDR2 SNEGSKA (reference sequence). The CDR3 loop spans 12 amino acids. Trimming at V came to 5 bases and at J to 2 bases, leaving 2 bases not matched to a gene. CDR3 DNA: TGCAGTGCTGGGACAGATCAAGAGACCCAGTACTTC. This translates into CSAGTDQETQYF.

The V call is TRBV7-9, the J call TRBJ1-1; 10 bases map to TRBD1. CDR3 length equals 15 residues. Germline V gene lookup returns CDR1 SEHNR and CDR2 FQNEAQ (reference sequence). Unmatched junction bases numbered 9, after V lost 5 bases and J lost 6 bases. CDR3 sequence reads: CASSQGTGDGSEAFF. The DNA for the CDR3 is TGTGCCAGCAGCCAAGGGACAGGGGATGGGTCTGAAGCTTTCTTT. Based on the CDR3 plus reference TRBV7-9 and TRBJ1-1, the full variable domain is DTGVSQNPRHKITKRGQNVTFRCDPISEHNRLYWYRQTLGQGPEFLTYFQNEAQLEKSRLLSDRFSAERPKGSFSTLEIQRTEQGDSAMYLCASSQGTGDGSEAFFGQGTRLTVV.

This clonotype has only one observation. The CDR3 protein is CASSYQRGRDTGYF. The CDR3 DNA sequence: TGCGCCAGCAGCTATCAACGGGGCCGGGACACGGGGTATTTT. This chain uses TRBV5-1 with TRBJ2-3, with D possibly TRBD1 on 6 matching bases. The germline CDR1 and CDR2 sequences are SGHRS and YFSETQ. The length of the CDR3 is 14 residues. The V end was cut by 3 bases, the J end by 14 bases, with 22 bases between.

This clonotype was seen at least ten times. V and J are TRBV7-9 and TRBJ1-2; D remains ambiguous. Looked up from germline, CDR1 is SEHNR and CDR2 is FQNEAQ (reference sequence). The CDR3 runs 15 residues. The V end lost 5 bases, the J end lost 7 bases, and 20 bases lay between the germline ends. CDR3 DNA sequence: TGTGCCAGCAGCCCCGTCACAATCGGGGAAGGTGGCTACACCTTC. Its protein is CASSPVTIGEGGYTF.

This clonotype was counted between two and nine times. CDR3 DNA: TGTGCCAGCAGTGGGCAGGGCAACGAGCAGTACTTC. Translation gives CASSGQGNEQYF. This sequence joins TRBV12-3 or TRBV12-4 and TRBJ2-7; D might be TRBD1 (5 bases). This CDR3 is built from 12 residues. V was cut by 5 bases and J by 5 bases, with 10 bases left in between.

This clonotype came up a few times. This chain joins TRBV9 and TRBJ2-7; 7 nucleotides align to TRBD1. V was pared by 4 bases and J by 6 bases, with 7 bases of the junction left unmatched. CDR3 size: 13 residues. Germline CDR1 and CDR2: SGDLS and YYNGEE. This chain's CDR3 is CASSFRDRGEQYF. In DNA form, the CDR3 reads TGTGCCAGCAGCTTCCGGGACAGAGGCGAGCAGTACTTC.

This clonotype has a count of ten or more. The chain joins TRBV4-2 to TRBJ2-7; D gene ambiguous. V lost 0 bases and J 5 bases, leaving 11 bases between the germline ends. Germline loops: CDR1 LGHNA, CDR2 YNFKEQ. The CDR3 consists of 14 residues. The CDR3 DNA sequence: TGTGCCAGCAGCCAAGATCTGGGTATGGACGAGCAGTACGTC. Translated, it gives CASSQDLGMDEQYV.

This clonotype has just a few counts. The chain recombines TRBV29-1 with TRBJ2-3; the D is unclear. Trimming removed 3 bases from V and 4 bases from J, with 20 bases in between. Germline V gene lookup returns CDR1 SQVTM and CDR2 ANQGSEA. CDR3 length equals 16 residues. The CDR3: CSVEPAASVKADTQYF. DNA of the CDR3: TGCAGCGTTGAGCCGGCAGCAAGTGTTAAAGCAGATACGCAGTATTTT.

This clonotype was seen a handful of times. The J gene is TRBJ2-7, the V gene TRBV5-5; the D is unclear. The V and J ends lost 2 bases and 3 bases respectively, with 9 bases between them. Germline V lookup: CDR1 SGHKS, CDR2 YYEKEE (reference sequence). The CDR3 loop spans 13 amino acids. The CDR3 bases are TGTGCCAGCAGCTTAGAGCGTTTCTACGAGCAGTACTTC. As protein: CASSLERFYEQYF.